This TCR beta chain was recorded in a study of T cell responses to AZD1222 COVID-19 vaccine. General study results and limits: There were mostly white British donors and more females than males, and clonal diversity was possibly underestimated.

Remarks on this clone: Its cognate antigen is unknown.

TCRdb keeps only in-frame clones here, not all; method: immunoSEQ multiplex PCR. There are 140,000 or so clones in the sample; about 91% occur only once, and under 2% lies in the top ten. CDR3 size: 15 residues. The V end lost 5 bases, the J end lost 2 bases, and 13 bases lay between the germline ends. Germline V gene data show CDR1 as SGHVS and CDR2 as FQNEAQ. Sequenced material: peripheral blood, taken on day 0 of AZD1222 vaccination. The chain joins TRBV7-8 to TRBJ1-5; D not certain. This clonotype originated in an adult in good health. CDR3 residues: CASSLSPGGNQPQHF. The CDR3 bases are TGTGCCAGCAGCCTAAGCCCGGGTGGCAATCAGCCCCAGCATTTT.